This is a list of T cell receptor beta chains from one sample in a study of blood T cells in healthy people across ages. TCRdb re-analysed the 5' RACE reads in MiXCR, keeping a single row per CDR3 protein. The data show around 1,600,000 distinct CDR3 sequences, around 40% seen once. The sequenced material came from blood. The receptors stem from a woman in her late teens or twenties in good health. Each CDR3 is given with its conserved first and last residue. The order of the fields is V gene, clone size, J gene, D gene, CDR3 protein, CDR3 DNA. The D gene is left open where the match is weak. Rows give clone size only sometimes, using once, few, many, or a class for an expanded clone.

TRBV10-3	few	TRBJ2-7	TRBD1	CAISDPDRSAYEQYF	TGTGCCATCAGTGACCCGGACAGGTCTGCCTACGAGCAGTACTTC
TRBV27	.	TRBJ2-3	.	CASTKDYLSLDTQYF	TGTGCCAGCACCAAGGACTATTTGAGTTTAGATACGCAGTATTTT
TRBV7-2	.	TRBJ2-3	TRBD2	CASSMRLAGPTDTQYF	TGTGCCAGCAGCATGCGACTAGCGGGGCCCACAGATACGCAGTATTTT
TRBV27	few	TRBJ2-7	.	CASSLAPPGAGYEQYF	TGTGCCAGCAGTTTAGCCCCCCCAGGTGCGGGGTACGAGCAGTACTTC
TRBV30	.	TRBJ1-2	.	CAWSPQMFYGYTF	TGTGCCTGGAGCCCACAAATGTTCTATGGCTACACCTTC
TRBV19	.	TRBJ2-5	.	CASSTGSQETQYF	TGTGCCAGTAGTACGGGGTCCCAAGAGACCCAGTACTTC
TRBV4-3	few	TRBJ2-7	.	CASSQDTGSSYNEQYF	TGCGCCAGCAGCCAAGATACAGGTAGCTCCTACAATGAGCAGTACTTC
TRBV9	few	TRBJ2-1	.	CASSVGGRVYNEQFF	TGTGCCAGCAGCGTAGGAGGGAGAGTCTACAATGAGCAGTTCTTC
TRBV7-2	few	TRBJ1-2	.	CASSGDLFVAQGGYTF	TGTGCCAGCAGCGGGGACCTCTTTGTAGCCCAGGGAGGCTACACCTTC
TRBV15	.	TRBJ2-4	.	CATSRDRRGEQYF	TGTGCCACCAGCAGAGATCGGCGCGGTGAGCAGTACTTC
TRBV3-1	.	TRBJ1-2	.	CASSHNGRTNYGYTF	TGTGCCAGCAGCCATAACGGGAGGACTAACTATGGCTACACCTTC
TRBV12-3/TRBV12-4	.	TRBJ1-5	.	CASRMDSISNQPQHF	TGTGCCAGCAGAATGGACAGTATTAGCAATCAGCCCCAGCATTTT
TRBV6-5	few	TRBJ2-4	.	CASSYSQGARNIQYF	TGTGCCAGCAGTTACTCCCAAGGAGCCAGAAACATTCAGTACTTC
TRBV24-1	.	TRBJ2-5	TRBD2	CATSDPGTSAGETQYF	TGTGCCACCAGTGATCCCGGGACTAGTGCCGGAGAGACCCAGTACTTC
TRBV6-5	few	TRBJ2-3	TRBD2	CASARGRAQYF	TGTGCCAGCGCGAGAGGGAGGGCGCAGTATTTT
TRBV9	.	TRBJ2-1	.	CASSVGPLNEQFF	TGTGCCAGCAGCGTCGGACCTCTCAATGAGCAGTTCTTC
TRBV6-5	.	TRBJ2-1	.	CASSYSFGKPSSYNEQFF	TGTGCCAGCAGTTACTCTTTCGGGAAACCGAGCTCCTACAATGAGCAGTTCTTC
TRBV29-1	.	TRBJ2-3	TRBD2	CSATKPGLARDTQYF	TGCAGCGCTACCAAGCCGGGACTAGCAAGAGATACGCAGTATTTT